This T cell receptor (beta chain) was documented in a study of Graves' ophthalmopathy and Graves' hyperthyroidism. Where ophthalmopathy was present, donors had moderate-to-severe activity, CAS ≥3, NOSPECS ≥4 and duration under 3 months. Clinical symptoms, serum thyroxine, TRAb, thyroid ultrasound and orbital computed tomography formed the basis of diagnosis. The source of the PBMCs was 10 ml of fresh peripheral blood. The CDR3 totals 14 residues. J gave up 0 bases and V 4 bases, and 5 bases lay outside the gene matches. In germline, CDR1 is SQVTM, CDR2 ANQGSEA. Study results and caveats: The authors also found most expanded thyroid clonotypes above 0.001 frequency in blood.

This clonotype was counted only a few times. The antigen is undetermined. CDR3 regions of TCR beta were amplified from RNA transcripts. Second-round multiplex PCR came after first-round RT-PCR with HTBI primers. TCRdb re-called the multiplex PCR reads through MiXCR, storing one row per CDR3 protein. The sample shows 200,000 to 250,000 distinct CDR3 sequences, roughly 50% of them seen only once. V is TRBV29-1 and J is TRBJ1-1, with 7 bases aligning to TRBD1. The TCR sequence derives from an adult man with Graves' ophthalmopathy. Sequencing input: peripheral blood. Here the CDR3 DNA reads TGCAGCGTTGCGGGGACAGCCATGAACACTGAAGCTTTCTTT. Protein product: CSVAGTAMNTEAFF.